These 25 T cell receptor beta chains originate from one sample sequenced in a study of cytomegalovirus exposure and HLA in healthy donors. PCR employed 60 Vbeta and 13 Jbeta primers. TCRdb's table, derived via immunoSEQ multiplex PCR, lists solely in-frame clones and lacks some. The sample consists of about 130,000 clones, 75% to 85% of them appearing once. Specimen: PBMCs. These receptors came from a woman aged 40 to 49 in good health and CMV-seropositive.

The J gene is TRBJ1-2, the V gene TRBV18; 9 bases line up with TRBD1. This CDR3 is 13 amino acids long. The germline gives CDR1 KGHSH, CDR2 LQKENI. V shed 3 bases, J shed 7 bases, and the junction held 3 bases outside the gene matches. CDR3 in DNA: TGTGCCAGCTCACCGGGACAGGGATTTGGCTACACCTTC. This gives the protein CASSPGQGFGYTF.

This chain uses TRBV19 with TRBJ1-1; no clear D gene. Between the trimmed V and J ends, which lost 8 bases and 0 bases, there was a span of 4 bases. The CDR3 has 11 amino acids. The germline CDR1 and CDR2 sequences are LNHDA and SQIVND (reference sequence). CDR3 DNA: TGTGCCAGTCACTTGAACACTGAAGCTTTCTTT. Its translation is CASHLNTEAFF.

This clone appeared a single time. CDR3 sequence (DNA): TGTGCCAGCAACCGGGACAGTTTCGTCGAGCAGTACTTC. It specifies CASNRDSFVEQYF. The rearrangement links TRBV5-4 to TRBJ2-7; 7 positions agree with TRBD1. V gave up 6 bases and J gave up 6 bases; unmatched junction bases: 9. The CDR3 contains 13 residues. The germline V gene has CDR1 SGHNT and CDR2 YYREEE (reference sequence). Full variable domain (rest looked up from reference TRBV5-4 and TRBJ2-7): ETGVTQSPTHLIKTRGQQVTLRCSSQSGHNTVSWYQQALGQGPQFIFQYYREEENGRGNFPPRFSGLQFPNYSSELNVNALELDDSALYLCASNRDSFVEQYFGPGTRLTVT.

The chain uses TRBV10-1 and TRBJ2-2; tentatively, D is TRBD2 (6 bases). Germline V gene sequence: CDR1 WNHNN, CDR2 SYGVQD (reference sequence). Trimming removed 3 bases from V and 4 bases from J, with 12 bases in between. This CDR3 contains 15 residues. The CDR3 DNA sequence: TGCGCCAGCAGTGATCCCGGGGGAACCACCGGGGAGCTGTTTTTT. It encodes CASSDPGGTTGELFF.

The gene calls are TRBV5-1 and TRBJ2-3, with 13 bases that match TRBD2. With 4 bases clipped from V and 6 bases from J, the junction kept 8 bases outside the gene matches. The CDR3 contains 16 residues. CDR1 SGHRS and CDR2 YFSETQ come from the germline V gene. The CDR3 protein is CASSPAGTSGEDTQYF. The CDR3, as DNA: TGCGCCAGCAGCCCTGCCGGGACTAGCGGGGAGGATACGCAGTATTTT.

V is TRBV19 and J is TRBJ1-2; 7 bases agree with TRBD1. This CDR3 spans 15 amino acids. V shed 6 bases, J shed 7 bases, and the junction held 14 bases outside the gene matches. Germline values: CDR1 LNHDA, CDR2 SQIVND (reference sequence). The DNA for the CDR3 is TGTGCCAGTAGACCGAGGACAGGATCGTCCTTTGGCTACACCTTC. It is translated as CASRPRTGSSFGYTF.

The chain joins TRBV11-2 to TRBJ2-1, with 8 positions matching TRBD2. The CDR3 consists of 13 residues. V dropped 3 bases and J dropped 8; count of bases not matched to a gene: 3. The germline CDR1 and CDR2 sequences are SGHAT and FQNNGV. Here the CDR3 reads CASSFGGGYEQFF. The CDR3 DNA reads as TGTGCCAGCAGCTTCGGCGGGGGGTATGAGCAGTTCTTC.

This rearrangement joins TRBV10-1 to TRBJ1-2; maybe TRBD1 (6 bases). CDR1 is WNHNN and CDR2 is SYGVQD in the germline V gene (reference sequence). This CDR3 has 16 residues. V lost 4 bases, J lost 0 bases, and 15 bases lay in between. CDR3 in amino acids: CASSGNRAHSNYGYTF. The CDR3 DNA is TGCGCCAGCAGTGGCAACAGGGCCCACTCTAACTATGGCTACACCTTC.

The chain uses TRBV5-6 and TRBJ1-1; D possibly corresponds to TRBD1 (5 bases). The germline V gene encodes CDR1 SGHDT and CDR2 YYEEEE. The ends were cut back, 2 bases at V and 4 bases at J, with 12 bases in the middle. This CDR3 has 14 residues. The CDR3 DNA reads as TGTGCCAGCAGCTTCCGGGGGGTTGGCACTGAAGCTTTCTTT. This sequence encodes CASSFRGVGTEAFF.

On this clone: Other nucleotide sequences from this sample produce the same CDR3. V usage is TRBV7-9 and J usage is TRBJ1-5; no reliable D call. V lost 3 bases and J lost 2, with 5 bases in between. This CDR3 region has 13 residues. CDR1 and CDR2 from the germline V gene are SEHNR and FQNEAQ (reference sequence). The CDR3 protein is CASSLRGNQPQHF. CDR3 sequence (DNA): TGTGCCAGCAGCTTGAGGGGCAATCAGCCCCAGCATTTT.

CDR3 sequence (DNA): TGTGCCAGCAGCTTAGTCCCCCGGGACAGATTCCAAGAGACCCAGTACTTC. Its translation: CASSLVPRDRFQETQYF. This chain joins TRBV7-2 and TRBJ2-5; 7 nucleotides match TRBD1. Per the germline V gene, CDR1 is SGHTA and CDR2 is FQGNSA. This CDR3 region has 17 residues. V gave up 1 base and J gave up 1 base; unmatched junction bases: 9.

The CDR3 DNA reads as TGTGCCAGCAGCCCGGGACAGGGGGAGACCCAGTACTTC. It yields the protein CASSPGQGETQYF. The rearrangement links TRBV7-3 to TRBJ2-5; 10 bases line up with TRBD1. Trimming at V came to 5 bases and at J to 5 bases, leaving 2 bases not matched to a gene. Germline V gene data show CDR1 as SGHTA and CDR2 as FQGTGA. There are 13 residues in the CDR3.

With respect to this clone: A read error may account for a junction end that differs from germline. J is TRBJ2-7 and V is TRBV20-1; 7 positions agree with TRBD2. Per germline, CDR1 DFQATT and CDR2 SNEGSKA (reference sequence). The CDR3 sequence is 11 residues long. The CDR3, as DNA: TGCAGTGCTAGAGGGAGAGGGAGGGAGGCCTTC. It specifies CSARGRGREAF.

The rearrangement joins TRBV5-8 to TRBJ1-5; unclear D gene. The CDR3 covers 13 residues. Trimming took 0 bases from V and 7 from J, leaving 8 bases between them. Germline CDR1 and CDR2: SGHTS and YDEGEE. The CDR3 DNA sequence: TGTGCCAGCAGCTTGGCCCCGGAGCAGCCCCAGCATTTT. Translating it yields CASSLAPEQPQHF.

The chain carries TRBV27 and TRBJ2-7; 9 nucleotides line up with TRBD2. Germline lookup yields CDR1 MNHEY and CDR2 SMNVEV (reference sequence). The CDR3 covers 16 residues. The ends lost 2 bases at V and 3 bases at J; junction bases unmatched: 8. CDR3 in amino acids: CASSLAASGVHYEQYF. As DNA, the CDR3 is TGTGCCAGCAGTTTAGCGGCTAGCGGGGTTCACTACGAGCAGTACTTC.

The chain employs TRBV27 and TRBJ2-6; D is possibly TRBD2 (5 bases). Germline loops: CDR1 MNHEY, CDR2 SMNVEV (reference sequence). V was clipped by 1 base and J by 2 bases, with 12 bases between them. This CDR3 has 17 residues. CDR3 in amino acids: CASSLFLARTGANVLTF. The CDR3, as DNA: TGTGCCAGCAGTTTATTTCTAGCTAGGACTGGGGCCAACGTCCTGACTTTC.

The chain links TRBV2 to TRBJ2-5; D ambiguous. CDR3 length: 11 amino acids. CDR1 is SNHLY, CDR2 FYNNEI, per germline. Trimming took 10 bases from V and 5 from J, leaving 11 bases between them. This CDR3 reads CATSGSETQYF. The DNA for the CDR3 is TGTGCCACGTCCGGGTCCGAGACCCAGTACTTC.

The genes are TRBV9 and TRBJ1-3; 8 nucleotides line up with TRBD1. The junction had 2 bases not matched to a gene; V was cut back by 2 bases and J by 1 base. CDR3 size: 15 residues. Looked up from germline, CDR1 is SGDLS and CDR2 is YYNGEE. CDR3 residues: CASSVQGASGNTIYF. DNA for the CDR3: TGTGCCAGCAGCGTGCAGGGGGCGTCTGGAAACACCATATATTTT.

The CDR3 DNA reads TGTGCCAGCTCACCGTTCTTGGGACAGGGAAATGAGCAGTTCTTC. Translated: CASSPFLGQGNEQFF. The V call is TRBV18, the J call TRBJ2-1; 9 positions agree with TRBD1. The CDR3 loop spans 15 amino acids. Per germline, CDR1 KGHSH and CDR2 LQKENI. With 3 bases clipped from V and 7 bases from J, the junction kept 7 bases outside the gene matches.

The chain couples TRBV4-3 to TRBJ1-5; no clear D. V was pared by 0 bases and J by 6 bases, with 15 bases between. This CDR3 is built from 16 residues. CDR1 and CDR2 from the germline V gene are LGHNA and YSLEER. Here the CDR3 DNA reads TGCGCCAGCAGCCAAGATTCGGGGAGTGGACGTCAGCCCCAGCATTTT. It codes for CASSQDSGSGRQPQHF.

A few counts support this clone. The chain combines TRBV29-1 with TRBJ2-7; 9 bases fit TRBD1. J lost 6 bases, V lost 4 bases, and 7 bases had no gene match. Germline values: CDR1 SQVTM, CDR2 ANQGSEA. The length of the CDR3 is 13 residues. CDR3 nucleotides: TGCAGCGTTGCGACAGGGGGGACCGGCGAGCAGTACTTC. It codes for CSVATGGTGEQYF.

The chain employs TRBV9 and TRBJ2-6, with D hard to call. This CDR3 region has 16 residues. From germline, CDR1 is SGDLS and CDR2 YYNGEE. V gave up 0 bases and J gave up 1 base, with 8 bases separating them. The CDR3 sequence: CASSVGPLSGANVLTF. DNA of the CDR3: TGTGCCAGCAGCGTAGGGCCGCTTTCTGGGGCCAACGTCCTGACTTTC.

The rearrangement joins TRBV9 to TRBJ2-1; 7 bases are shared with TRBD2. This CDR3 has 16 residues. With V trimmed by 6 bases and J by 4 bases, 13 bases remained unmatched. Germline V gene lookup returns CDR1 SGDLS and CDR2 YYNGEE. DNA of the CDR3: TGTGCCAGCAACCCTACCGTGTCTAGCGGATACAATGAGCAGTTCTTC. Translated: CASNPTVSSGYNEQFF.

This clone was counted once. The rearrangement uses TRBV5-1 and TRBJ1-2; D ambiguous. The CDR3 is made up of 12 amino acids. V gave up 2 bases and J gave up 8 bases, with 10 bases separating them. Germline V gene sequence: CDR1 SGHRS, CDR2 YFSETQ. The CDR3 loop reads CASSFELNGYTF. The CDR3 region has the DNA TGCGCCAGCAGCTTCGAACTGAACGGCTACACCTTC.

The V and J genes are TRBV6-5 and TRBJ2-7; 15 positions match TRBD2. J was trimmed by 6 bases and V by 7 bases; bases with no gene match: 4. The CDR3 sequence is 14 residues long. In germline, CDR1 is MNHEY, CDR2 SVGAGI. CDR3 coding DNA: TGTGCCAGCACCTCGGGACTAGCGGGAGGCGAGCAGTACTTC. It encodes CASTSGLAGGEQYF.